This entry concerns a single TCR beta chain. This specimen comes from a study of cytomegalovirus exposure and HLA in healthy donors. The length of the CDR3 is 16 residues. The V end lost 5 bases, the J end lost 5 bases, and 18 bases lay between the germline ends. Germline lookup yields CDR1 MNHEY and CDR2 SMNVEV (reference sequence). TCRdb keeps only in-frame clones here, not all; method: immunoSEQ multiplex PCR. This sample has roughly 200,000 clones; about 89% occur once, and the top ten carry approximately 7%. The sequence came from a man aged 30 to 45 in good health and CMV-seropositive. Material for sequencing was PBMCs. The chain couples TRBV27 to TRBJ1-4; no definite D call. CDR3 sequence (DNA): TGTGCCAGCAGTCCTTGGTTGGATACTTCGAATGAAAAACTGTTTTTT. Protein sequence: CASSPWLDTSNEKLFF.